This T cell receptor beta chain was profiled in a study of post-analysis software for immune sequencing data. Study-level points and caveats: With TRBV5-6, TRBV5-1 and TRBV20-1 included, about five TRBV segments were more frequent in patients than in controls.

Carried by the TCR beta cDNA libraries were unique molecular identifiers. TCRdb passed the PCR reads through MiXCR, listing each CDR3 protein once. The profile shows hundreds of thousands of distinct CDR3 sequences, roughly 58% of them singletons. The CDR3 has 16 amino acids. V lost 4 bases and J lost 1; bases outside the gene matches: 7. CDR1 and CDR2 (germline): DFQATT, SNEGSKA (reference sequence). Regarding this clonotype: Its antigen is undetermined.

The sequenced sample consisted of blood. This clonotype was sampled from a girl aged 5-17 years with multiple sclerosis. V gene TRBV20-1 combines with J gene TRBJ2-1, with 10 nucleotides matching TRBD1. The CDR3 region is CSAKLRDRGSYNEQFF. The CDR3 DNA is TGCAGTGCTAAATTGCGGGACAGGGGATCCTACAATGAGCAGTTCTTC.